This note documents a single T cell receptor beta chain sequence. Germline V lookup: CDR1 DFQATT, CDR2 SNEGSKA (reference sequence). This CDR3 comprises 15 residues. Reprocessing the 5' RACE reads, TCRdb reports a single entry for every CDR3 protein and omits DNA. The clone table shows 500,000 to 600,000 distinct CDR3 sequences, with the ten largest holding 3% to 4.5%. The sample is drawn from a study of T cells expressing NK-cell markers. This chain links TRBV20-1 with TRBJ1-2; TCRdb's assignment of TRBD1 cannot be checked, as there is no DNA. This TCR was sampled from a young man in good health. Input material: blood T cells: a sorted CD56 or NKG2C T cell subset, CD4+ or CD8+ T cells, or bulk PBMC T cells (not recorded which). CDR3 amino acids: CSAMETGHRLYGYTF.